This section outlines one T cell receptor (beta chain) sequence together with its context. What this receptor recognizes is not known. Base qualities are not provided; no much larger clone lies one nucleotide away. The immunoSEQ Assay, a bias-controlled multiplex PCR, was used to amplify TCRbeta CDR3 regions from genomic DNA. Per the authors' processing: The number of nucleated cells in each sample was estimated from the amplification of reference gene primers within the assay. To quantify the absolute abundance of each unique TCRbeta CDR3 rearrangement, sequence reads were collapsed and filtered. For each sample, productive Simpson clonality was calculated as the square root of Simpson's diversity index over productive rearrangements. TCRdb's version of the immuneACCESS table is confined to in-frame rearrangements and falls short of the full clone set. An unresolved V gene accounts for under half of the shortfall where checked; the remainder is of unknown origin. V, J and clone size are those of that table, while D and trimming were read from the DNA. In this sample the table shows over 80,000 clones, approximately 91% of which occur a single time. Jointly, the top ten make up about 1.8% of the sample.

Whole blood was collected in K2EDTA tubes by collaborating institutions according to the institutions' own protocols. Collaborator samples were shipped for TCRbeta analysis as frozen whole blood, isolated PBMCs, or DNA extracted from either sample type. This record belongs to a study of blood T cell repertoires in COVID-19 (dated by TCRdb to 2018 to 2020). About the investigation overall: Collaborator samples came from the United States, Italy and Spain and covered acute and convalescent phases of COVID-19. The samples were drawn from the first 160 participants of the ongoing ImmuneRACE study and from 1,254 subjects provided by 6 global collaborators. The repertoires were released in a freely available public database intended as a resource for research on the immune response to SARS-CoV-2. Subjects who had been exposed to COVID-19, were actively infected with it, or had recovered from it provided the deeply sampled blood TCRbeta repertoires that made up the dataset. Where available, HLA class I and class II types were obtained from metadata supplied by the sample provider rather than from assay-based typing. Sample metadata almost always included a de-identified subject ID, COVID-19 status, age in years and sex. The prospective study material was composed of cDNA or gDNA derived from T cells, B-cell-depleted T cells, or PBMCs.

At the junction V is shortened by 3 bases and J by 4 bases, with 11 bases in between. The germline V gene supplies CDR1 MNHNS and CDR2 SASEGT. Reading from cysteine to phenylalanine, the CDR3 counts 14 amino acids. Only CDR3 DNA remains: 42 bases, in frame from the first base. The study at large found these results: The amount of clinical and demographic metadata varied by source and participant and was provided uncurated.

The chain uses TRBV6-1 and TRBJ2-3; a tentative D match to TRBD2 spans 5 bases. Sequenced sample: peripheral blood. The receptor's source is a human donor with active COVID-19. The donor label of this sample is uncertain. In nucleotide form, the sequence is TGTGCCAGCAGTGACGGGTTGGAGGCAGATACGCAGTATTTT. This sequence encodes CASSDGLEADTQYF.